This T cell receptor (beta chain) was retrieved from a study of blood T cell repertoires in COVID-19. Study in general: COVID-19 samples from acute and convalescent phases originated in the United States, Italy and Spain. PBMCs, B-cell-depleted T cells, or T cells were the source of the cDNA or gDNA that made up the material.

How the authors handled the data: How many nucleated cells were present was estimated from reference gene primer amplification. Using immunoSEQ multiplex PCR, the repertoire was profiled, and TCRdb retains in-frame clones only, with some absent. From that table come the V and J calls and clone size; the DNA was used to work out D and trimming. The sample records some 200,000 clones, 84% being singletons. CDR3 length: 15 residues. Trimming pared 0 bases from V and 2 bases from J, leaving 9 bases between. The germline gives CDR1 SGHRS, CDR2 YFSETQ. Comments on this clone: At the DNA level, this CDR3 is encoded by other sequences in the same sample as well.

The sequenced sample was peripheral blood. This TCR came from a woman in her forties or fifties with active or convalescent COVID-19. This sequence joins TRBV5-1 and TRBJ1-5; no clear D gene. The CDR3 bases are TGCGCCAGCAGCTTGGAGGGAGTGGGCAATCAGCCCCAGCATTTT. It encodes CASSLEGVGNQPQHF.